The subject of this entry is one T cell receptor beta chain. Its target is not known. The sample is drawn from a study of blood T cells in healthy people across ages. The wider study: T cells yielded about one barcoded beta molecule per two cells through template switching. Study observations and caveats: Observed TCR beta diversity per million T cells went down as age went up. This fall followed a roughly linear course with age.

With a J-beta primer mix and a sample-barcoded 5' primer, a second PCR ran roughly 6 to 11 cycles. TCRdb passed the 5' RACE reads through MiXCR, listing each CDR3 protein once. The sample records 1.5 million to 2 million distinct CDR3 sequences, about 50% being singletons. The clonotype originates from a woman aged 40 to 50 in good health. The sample comprised blood.

The DNA of the CDR3 is TGTGCCAGCAGTGTTACCCGGGACATAAATCAGCCCCAGCATTTT. Protein: CASSVTRDINQPQHF. The V gene is TRBV6-5, the J gene TRBJ1-5; possibly TRBD1 for D (6 bases). This CDR3 is 15 amino acids long. The V end was cut by 5 bases, the J end by 4 bases, with 15 bases between. Germline assignment: CDR1 MNHEY and CDR2 SVGAGI.